This T cell receptor beta chain is drawn from a study of blood T cell repertoires in COVID-19. Study as a whole: Samples representing acute and convalescent COVID-19 were sourced from the United States, Italy and Spain.

Assay: immunoSEQ multiplex PCR; the TCRdb copy retains only in-frame clones and omits some. Among around 300,000 clones listed, 80% to 90% were seen once. CDR1 is KGHSH and CDR2 is LQKENI in the germline V gene. The CDR3 contains 17 residues. Trimming stripped 3 bases from V and 0 bases from J, with 17 bases between. The receptor was derived from a woman aged 18-35 years who had recovered from COVID-19. This chain links TRBV18 with TRBJ1-1, with D tentatively TRBD1 (6 bases). Material: PBMCs or T cells enriched from blood (not recorded which). The CDR3 DNA follows: TGTGCCAGCTCACCCAACCGGCGGGGGGGCTTGAACACTGAAGCTTTCTTT. Translating gives CASSPNRRGGLNTEAFF.